This T cell receptor beta chain was found in a study of blood T cell repertoires in COVID-19. Study-level information: The cDNA or gDNA used as material had been derived from T cells, B-cell-depleted T cells, or PBMCs.

The length of the CDR3 is 14 residues. V shed 0 bases, J shed 5 bases, and the junction held 5 bases outside the gene matches. CDR1 GTSNPN and CDR2 SVGIG come from the germline V gene (reference sequence). Per the study methods: From reference gene primer amplification, estimates of nucleated cell counts were derived. The protocol was immunoSEQ multiplex PCR, while the TCRdb copy is restricted to in-frame clones and leaves out a portion. V and J calls and clone size are those listed in that table; D and trimming were worked out from the DNA. The repertoire includes approximately 10,000 clones, 70% to 90% of them detected once, and roughly a fifth sits in the top ten. This clone showed up just a few times.

The chain has TRBV30 and TRBJ1-2; 8 positions match TRBD1. Sequences were obtained from peripheral blood. This TCR was sampled from a woman aged 60 to 75 with active COVID-19. CDR3 residues: CAWSVDNRGYGYTF. The CDR3 DNA reads TGTGCCTGGAGTGTGGATAACAGGGGGTATGGCTACACCTTC.